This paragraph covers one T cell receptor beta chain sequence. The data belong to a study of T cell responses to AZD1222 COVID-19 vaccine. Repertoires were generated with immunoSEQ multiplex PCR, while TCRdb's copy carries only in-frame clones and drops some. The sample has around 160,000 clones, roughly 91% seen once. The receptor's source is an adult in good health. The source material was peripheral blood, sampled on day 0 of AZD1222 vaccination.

The CDR3 DNA reads TGTGCTAGTGGTTTGGTAGGAGGGACAGGACCCTACGAGCAGTACTTC. It yields the protein CASGLVGGTGPYEQYF. The rearrangement links TRBV12-5 to TRBJ2-7, with 8 bases lining up with TRBD1. Germline V gives CDR1 LGHNT, CDR2 FRNRAP. The CDR3 totals 16 residues. J was trimmed by 2 bases and V by 0 bases; bases with no gene match: 6. The complete variable domain, with remaining parts taken from reference TRBV12-5 and TRBJ2-7, reads DARVTQTPRHKVTEMGQEVTMRCQPILGHNTVFWYRQTMMQGLELLAYFRNRAPLDDSGMPKDRFSAEMPDATLATLKIQPSEPRDSAVYFCASGLVGGTGPYEQYFGPGTRLTVT.